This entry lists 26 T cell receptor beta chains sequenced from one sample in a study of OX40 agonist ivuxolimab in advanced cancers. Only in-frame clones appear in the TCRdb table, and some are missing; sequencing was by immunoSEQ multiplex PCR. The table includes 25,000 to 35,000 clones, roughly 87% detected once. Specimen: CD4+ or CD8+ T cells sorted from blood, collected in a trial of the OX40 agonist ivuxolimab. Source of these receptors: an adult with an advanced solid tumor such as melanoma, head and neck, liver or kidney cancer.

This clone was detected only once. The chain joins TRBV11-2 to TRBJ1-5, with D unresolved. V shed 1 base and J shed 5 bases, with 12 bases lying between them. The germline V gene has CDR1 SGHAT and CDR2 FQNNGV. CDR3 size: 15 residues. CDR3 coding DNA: TGTGCCAGCAGCTTAGTCCTGGGCCCGGATCAGCCCCAGCATTTT. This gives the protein CASSLVLGPDQPQHF.

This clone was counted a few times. Here the CDR3 reads CASSLGQDEAFF. CDR3 bases: TGTGCCAGTAGTCTTGGACAGGATGAAGCTTTCTTT. The chain joins TRBV19 to TRBJ1-1, with TRBD1 matching over 7 bases. V lost 5 bases and J lost 7; bases outside the gene matches: 4. The CDR3 spans 12 residues. In germline, CDR1 is LNHDA, CDR2 SQIVND (reference sequence). Using reference TRBV19 and TRBJ1-1 for the parts outside the CDR3, the full variable domain is DGGITQSPKYLFRKEGQNVTLSCEQNLNHDAMYWYRQDPGQGLRLIYYSQIVNDFQKGDIAEGYSVSREKKESFPLTVTSAQKNPTAFYLCASSLGQDEAFFGQGTRLTVV.

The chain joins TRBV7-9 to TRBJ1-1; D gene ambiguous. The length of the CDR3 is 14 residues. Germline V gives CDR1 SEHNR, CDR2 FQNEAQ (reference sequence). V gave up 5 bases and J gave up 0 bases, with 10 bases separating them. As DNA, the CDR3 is TGTGCCAGCAGCCCACCCGGGGTGAACACTGAAGCTTTCTTT. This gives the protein CASSPPGVNTEAFF.

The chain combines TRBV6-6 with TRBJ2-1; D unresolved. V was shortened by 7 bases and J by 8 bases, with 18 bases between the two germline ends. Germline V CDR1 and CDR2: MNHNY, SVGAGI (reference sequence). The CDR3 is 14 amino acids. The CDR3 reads CASTESRWYHEQFF. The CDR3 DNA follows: TGTGCCAGCACCGAAAGCAGGTGGTACCATGAGCAGTTCTTC.

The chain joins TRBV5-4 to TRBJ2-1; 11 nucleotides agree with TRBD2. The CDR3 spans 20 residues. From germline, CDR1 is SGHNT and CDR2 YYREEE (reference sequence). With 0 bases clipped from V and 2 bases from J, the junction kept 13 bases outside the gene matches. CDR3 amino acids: CASSLAGLTSGMGPYNEQFF. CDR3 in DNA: TGTGCCAGCAGCTTGGCCGGGCTGACTAGCGGGATGGGCCCCTACAATGAGCAGTTCTTC.

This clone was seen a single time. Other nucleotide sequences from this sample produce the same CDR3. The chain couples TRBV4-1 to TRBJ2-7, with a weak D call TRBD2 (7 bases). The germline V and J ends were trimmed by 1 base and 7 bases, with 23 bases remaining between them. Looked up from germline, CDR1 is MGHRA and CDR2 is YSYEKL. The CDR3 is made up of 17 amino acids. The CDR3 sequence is CASSQVGRAGAAGEQYF. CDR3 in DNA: TGCGCCAGCAGCCAAGTAGGGCGGGCAGGGGCAGCGGGGGAGCAGTACTTC.

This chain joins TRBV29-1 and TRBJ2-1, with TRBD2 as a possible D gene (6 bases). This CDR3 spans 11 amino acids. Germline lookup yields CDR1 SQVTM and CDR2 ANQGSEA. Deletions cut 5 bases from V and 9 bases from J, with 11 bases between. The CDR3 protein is CSVRLGFEQFF. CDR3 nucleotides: TGCAGCGTTCGACTAGGTTTTGAGCAGTTCTTC.

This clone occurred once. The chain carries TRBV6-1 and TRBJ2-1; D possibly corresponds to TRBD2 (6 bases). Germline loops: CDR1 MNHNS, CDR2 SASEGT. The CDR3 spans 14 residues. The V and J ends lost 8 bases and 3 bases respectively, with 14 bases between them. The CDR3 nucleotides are TGTGCCAGCTGCGGCGGGAATCTCTACAATGAGCAGTTCTTC. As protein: CASCGGNLYNEQFF.

CDR3 loop: CASSLAYRPDTEAFF. The DNA for the CDR3 is TGTGCCAGCAGCTTAGCGTACAGGCCGGACACTGAAGCTTTCTTT. J is TRBJ1-1 and V is TRBV7-8, with a weak D call TRBD1 (5 bases). The germline V and J ends were trimmed by 0 bases and 3 bases, with 11 bases remaining between them. The germline V gene encodes CDR1 SGHVS and CDR2 FQNEAQ. The CDR3 covers 15 residues.

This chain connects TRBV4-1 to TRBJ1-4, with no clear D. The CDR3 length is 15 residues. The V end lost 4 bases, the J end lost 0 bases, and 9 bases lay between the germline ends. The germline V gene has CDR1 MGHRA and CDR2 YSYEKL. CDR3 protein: CASSPLGATNEKLFF. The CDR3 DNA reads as TGCGCCAGCAGCCCCCTAGGAGCAACTAATGAAAAACTGTTTTTT.

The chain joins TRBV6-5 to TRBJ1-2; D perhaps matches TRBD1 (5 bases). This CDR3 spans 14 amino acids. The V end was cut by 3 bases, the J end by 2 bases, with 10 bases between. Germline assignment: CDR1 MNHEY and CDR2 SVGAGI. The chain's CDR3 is CASSYGSGNYGYTF. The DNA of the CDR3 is TGTGCCAGCAGTTATGGGTCAGGGAACTATGGCTACACCTTC.

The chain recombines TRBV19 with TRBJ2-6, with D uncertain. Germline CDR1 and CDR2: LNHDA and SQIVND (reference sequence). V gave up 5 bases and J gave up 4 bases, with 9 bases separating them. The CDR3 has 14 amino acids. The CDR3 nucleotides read TGTGCCAGTAGTCATGGGGTAGGGGCCAACGTCCTGACTTTC. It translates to CASSHGVGANVLTF.

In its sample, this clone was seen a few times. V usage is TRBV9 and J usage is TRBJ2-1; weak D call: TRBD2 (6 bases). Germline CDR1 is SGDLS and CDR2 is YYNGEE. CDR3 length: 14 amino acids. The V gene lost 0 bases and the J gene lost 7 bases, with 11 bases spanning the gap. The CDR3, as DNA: TGTGCCAGCAGCGTAGGAGGGGACTCAAATGAGCAGTTCTTC. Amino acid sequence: CASSVGGDSNEQFF.

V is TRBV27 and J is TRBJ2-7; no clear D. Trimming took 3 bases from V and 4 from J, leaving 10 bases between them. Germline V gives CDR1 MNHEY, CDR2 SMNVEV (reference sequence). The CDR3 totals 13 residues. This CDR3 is CASSFPDSYEQYF. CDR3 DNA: TGTGCCAGCAGTTTCCCTGATTCTTACGAGCAGTACTTC.

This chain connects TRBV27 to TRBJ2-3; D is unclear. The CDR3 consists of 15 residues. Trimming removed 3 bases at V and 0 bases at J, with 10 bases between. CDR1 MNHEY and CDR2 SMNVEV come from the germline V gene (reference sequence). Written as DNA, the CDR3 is TGTGCCAGCAGTTTGTACGGGTATAGCACAGATACGCAGTATTTT. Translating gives CASSLYGYSTDTQYF.

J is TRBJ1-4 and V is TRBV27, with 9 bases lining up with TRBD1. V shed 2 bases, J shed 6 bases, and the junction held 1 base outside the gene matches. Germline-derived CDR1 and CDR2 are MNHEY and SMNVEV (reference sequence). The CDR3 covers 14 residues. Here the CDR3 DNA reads TGTGCCAGCAGTTTAGACAGGGGGTATGAAAAACTGTTTTTT. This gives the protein CASSLDRGYEKLFF.

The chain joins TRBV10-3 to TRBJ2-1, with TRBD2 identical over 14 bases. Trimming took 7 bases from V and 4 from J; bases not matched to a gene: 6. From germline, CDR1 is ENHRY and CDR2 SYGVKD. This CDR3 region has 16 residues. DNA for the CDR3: TGTGCCATCAAGACTAGCGGGAGGGCAGGGTACAATGAGCAGTTCTTC. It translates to CAIKTSGRAGYNEQFF.

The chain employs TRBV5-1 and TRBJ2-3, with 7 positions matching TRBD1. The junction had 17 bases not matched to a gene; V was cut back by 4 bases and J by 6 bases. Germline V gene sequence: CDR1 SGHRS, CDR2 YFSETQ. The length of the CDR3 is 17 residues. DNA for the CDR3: TGCGCCAGCAGCCCCGGTAGAGGACAGGATGGGCGGGATACGCAGTATTTT. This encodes CASSPGRGQDGRDTQYF.

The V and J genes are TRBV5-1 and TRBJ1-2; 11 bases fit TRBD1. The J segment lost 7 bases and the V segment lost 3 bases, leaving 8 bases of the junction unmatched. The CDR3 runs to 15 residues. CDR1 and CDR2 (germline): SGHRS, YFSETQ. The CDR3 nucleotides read TGCGCCAGCAGCTCCGCGGACAGGGGGCATAGTGGCTACACCTTC. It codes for CASSSADRGHSGYTF. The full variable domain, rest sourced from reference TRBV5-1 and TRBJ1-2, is KAGVTQTPRYLIKTRGQQVTLSCSPISGHRSVSWYQQTPGQGLQFLFEYFSETQRNKGNFPGRFSGRQFSNSRSEMNVSTLELGDSALYLCASSSADRGHSGYTFGSGTRLTVV.

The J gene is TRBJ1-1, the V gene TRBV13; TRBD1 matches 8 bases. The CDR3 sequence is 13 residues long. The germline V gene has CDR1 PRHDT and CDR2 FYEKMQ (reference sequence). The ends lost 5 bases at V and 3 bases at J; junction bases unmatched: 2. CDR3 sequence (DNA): TGTGCCAGCAGCCTCAGGGGGCACACTGAAGCTTTCTTT. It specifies CASSLRGHTEAFF.

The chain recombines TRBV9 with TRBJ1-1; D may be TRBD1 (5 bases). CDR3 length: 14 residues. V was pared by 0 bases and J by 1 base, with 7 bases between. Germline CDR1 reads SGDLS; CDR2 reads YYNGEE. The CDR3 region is CASSVAQGNTEAFF. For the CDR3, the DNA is TGTGCCAGCAGCGTAGCCCAGGGGAACACTGAAGCTTTCTTT.

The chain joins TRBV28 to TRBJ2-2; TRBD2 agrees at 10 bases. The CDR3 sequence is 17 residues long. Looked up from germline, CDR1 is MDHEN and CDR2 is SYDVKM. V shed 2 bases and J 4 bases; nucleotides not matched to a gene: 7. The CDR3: CASSLLLAGVRTGELFF. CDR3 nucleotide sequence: TGTGCCAGCAGTTTACTCCTAGCGGGGGTACGCACCGGGGAGCTGTTTTTT.

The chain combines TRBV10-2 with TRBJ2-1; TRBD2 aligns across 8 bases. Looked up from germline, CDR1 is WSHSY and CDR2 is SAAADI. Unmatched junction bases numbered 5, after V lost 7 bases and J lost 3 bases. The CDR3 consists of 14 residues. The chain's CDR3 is CASKTGTSYNEQFF. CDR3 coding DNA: TGCGCCAGCAAAACCGGGACTAGCTACAATGAGCAGTTCTTC.

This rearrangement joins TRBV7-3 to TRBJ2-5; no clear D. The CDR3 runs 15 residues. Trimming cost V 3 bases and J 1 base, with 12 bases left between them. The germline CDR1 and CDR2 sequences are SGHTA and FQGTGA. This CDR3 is CASSFDAAAQETQYF. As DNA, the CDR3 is TGTGCCAGCAGCTTCGACGCGGCAGCCCAAGAGACCCAGTACTTC.

The CDR3 reads CASSDSTRNTRLANYGYTF. CDR3 nucleotides: TGTGCCAGCAGTGACTCGACCCGTAACACAAGGTTAGCTAACTATGGCTACACCTTC. The rearrangement uses TRBV6-4 and TRBJ1-2; no firm D call. The CDR3 loop spans 19 amino acids. Per germline, CDR1 MRHNA and CDR2 SNTAGT. Trimming took off 0 bases at V and 0 bases at J, with 20 bases between the two ends.

CDR3 residues: CASSVSGARQETQYF. CDR3 nucleotide sequence: TGTGCCAGCAGTGTATCGGGGGCAAGGCAAGAGACCCAGTACTTC. The rearrangement joins TRBV6-1 to TRBJ2-5, with D perhaps TRBD1 or TRBD2 (6 bases each). V was cut by 4 bases and J by 2 bases, with 14 bases left in between. The CDR3 covers 15 residues. Germline values: CDR1 MNHNS, CDR2 SASEGT.